This T cell receptor (beta chain) was observed in a study of beta chain features in type 1 diabetes. Overall study: All of the samples together had over 90 million sorted cells examined. Study results and limitations: Shorter TCRB CDR3s, moderately but significantly so, were found in Type 1 diabetes patients in all four CD4+ subsets.

The entirety of the isolated RNA underwent reverse transcription, so expressed TCRB transcripts were sequenced. Generated by immunoSEQ multiplex PCR, the TCRdb table keeps only in-frame clones and is missing some. The top ten hold around 0.022% of the sample, which has about 700,000 clones, 13% seen once. A remark on this clone: Its antigen remains unknown.

Germline assignment: CDR1 MDHEN and CDR2 SYDVKM. V lost 0 bases to trimming and J lost 0 bases, with 9 bases between them. The CDR3 sequence is 16 residues long. The specimen sequenced was naive CD4+ T cells from blood. The chain joins TRBV28 to TRBJ1-3, with D unresolved. This receptor was identified in a man aged 18 to 29 with type 1 diabetes. The CDR3 is CASSLWTGNSGNTIYF. The CDR3 coding sequence is TGTGCCAGCAGTTTATGGACGGGAAACTCTGGAAACACCATATATTTT. The full variable domain, completed using reference TRBV28 and TRBJ1-3, is DVKVTQSSRYLVKRTGEKVFLECVQDMDHENMFWYRQDPGLGLRLIYFSYDVKMKEKGDIPEGYSVSREKKERFSLILESASTNQTSMYLCASSLWTGNSGNTIYFGEGSWLTVV.